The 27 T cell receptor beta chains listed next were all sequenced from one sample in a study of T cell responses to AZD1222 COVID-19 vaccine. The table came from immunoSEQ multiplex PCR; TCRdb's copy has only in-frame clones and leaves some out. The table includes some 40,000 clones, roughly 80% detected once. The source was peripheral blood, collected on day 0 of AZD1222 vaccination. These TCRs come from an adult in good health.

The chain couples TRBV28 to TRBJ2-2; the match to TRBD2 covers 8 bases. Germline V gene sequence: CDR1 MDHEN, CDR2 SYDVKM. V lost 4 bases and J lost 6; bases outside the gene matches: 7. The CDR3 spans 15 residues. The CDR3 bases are TGTGCCAGCAGTTCCGGGGGGGCGCAGGCCGGGGAGCTGTTTTTT. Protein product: CASSSGGAQAGELFF.

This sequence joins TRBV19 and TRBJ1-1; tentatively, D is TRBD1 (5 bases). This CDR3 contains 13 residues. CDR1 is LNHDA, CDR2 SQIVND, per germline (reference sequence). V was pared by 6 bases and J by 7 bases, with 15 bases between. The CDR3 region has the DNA TGTGCCAGTAGGGGGGGGGATTTTCATGAAGCTTTCTTT. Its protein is CASRGGDFHEAFF.

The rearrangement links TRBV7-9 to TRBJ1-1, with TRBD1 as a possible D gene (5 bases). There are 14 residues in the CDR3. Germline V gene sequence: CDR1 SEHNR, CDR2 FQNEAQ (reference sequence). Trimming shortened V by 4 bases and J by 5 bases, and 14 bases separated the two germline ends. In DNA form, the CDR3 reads TGTGCCAGCAGCTCCTCCCCGGGGCAGACTGAAGCTTTCTTT. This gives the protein CASSSSPGQTEAFF.

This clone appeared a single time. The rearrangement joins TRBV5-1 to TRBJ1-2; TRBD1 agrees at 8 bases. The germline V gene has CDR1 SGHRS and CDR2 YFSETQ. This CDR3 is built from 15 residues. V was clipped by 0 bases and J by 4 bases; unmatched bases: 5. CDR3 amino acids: CASSLALTGGYGYTF. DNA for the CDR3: TGCGCCAGCAGCTTGGCCCTTACAGGGGGCTATGGCTACACCTTC.

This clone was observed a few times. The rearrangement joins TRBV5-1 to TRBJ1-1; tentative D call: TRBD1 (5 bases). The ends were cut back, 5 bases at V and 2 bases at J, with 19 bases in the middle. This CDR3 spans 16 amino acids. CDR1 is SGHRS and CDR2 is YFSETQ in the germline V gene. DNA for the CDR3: TGCGCCAGCAGTCCTCAATACGGGGGAACCAACACTGAAGCTTTCTTT. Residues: CASSPQYGGTNTEAFF.

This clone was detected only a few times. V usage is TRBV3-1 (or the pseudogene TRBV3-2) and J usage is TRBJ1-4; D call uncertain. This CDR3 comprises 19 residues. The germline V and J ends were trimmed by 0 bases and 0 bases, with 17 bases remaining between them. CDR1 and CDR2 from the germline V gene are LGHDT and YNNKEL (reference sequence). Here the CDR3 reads CASSQDIVGVQSTNEKLFF. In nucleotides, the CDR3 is TGTGCCAGCAGCCAAGATATCGTTGGGGTTCAGTCAACTAATGAAAAACTGTTTTTT.

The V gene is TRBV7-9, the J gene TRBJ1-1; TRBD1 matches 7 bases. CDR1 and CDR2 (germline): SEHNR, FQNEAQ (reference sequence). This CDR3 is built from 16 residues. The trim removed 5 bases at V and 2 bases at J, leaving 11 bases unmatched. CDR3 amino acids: CASSARGAGGNTEAFF. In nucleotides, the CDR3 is TGTGCCAGCAGCGCAAGAGGGGCAGGGGGAAACACTGAAGCTTTCTTT.

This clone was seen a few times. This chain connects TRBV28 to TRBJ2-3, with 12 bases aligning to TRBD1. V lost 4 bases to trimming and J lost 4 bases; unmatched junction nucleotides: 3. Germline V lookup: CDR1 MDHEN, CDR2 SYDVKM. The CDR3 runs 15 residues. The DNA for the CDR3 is TGTGCCAGCAGTTGGGGGACAGGGGGCGCAGATACGCAGTATTTT. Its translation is CASSWGTGGADTQYF.

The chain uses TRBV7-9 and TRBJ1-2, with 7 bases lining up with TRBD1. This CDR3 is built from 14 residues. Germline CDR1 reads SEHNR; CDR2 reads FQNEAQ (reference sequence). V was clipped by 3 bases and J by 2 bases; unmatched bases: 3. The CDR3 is CASSLKGQNYGYTF. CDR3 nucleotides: TGTGCCAGCAGCTTGAAGGGACAGAACTATGGCTACACCTTC.

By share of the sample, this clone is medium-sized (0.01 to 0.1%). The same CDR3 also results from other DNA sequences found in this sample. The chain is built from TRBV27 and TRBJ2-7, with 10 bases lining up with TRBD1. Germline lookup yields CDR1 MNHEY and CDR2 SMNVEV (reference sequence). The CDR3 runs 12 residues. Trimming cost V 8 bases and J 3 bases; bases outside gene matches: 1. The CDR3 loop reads CASRTGGYEQYF. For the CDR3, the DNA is TGTGCCAGCCGGACAGGGGGCTACGAGCAGTACTTC.

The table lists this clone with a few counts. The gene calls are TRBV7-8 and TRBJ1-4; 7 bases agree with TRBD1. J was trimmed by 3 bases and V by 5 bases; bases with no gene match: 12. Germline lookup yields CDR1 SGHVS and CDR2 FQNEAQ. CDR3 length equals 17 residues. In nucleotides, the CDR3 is TGTGCCAGCAGCCCCCGAGACACAGGGGTGGCTAATGAAAAACTGTTTTTT. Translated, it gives CASSPRDTGVANEKLFF.

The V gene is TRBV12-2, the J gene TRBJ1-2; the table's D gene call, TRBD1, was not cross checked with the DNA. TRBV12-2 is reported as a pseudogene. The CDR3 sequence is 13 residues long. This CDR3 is CASRLDPGDGYTF. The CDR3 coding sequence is TGTGCAAGTCGCTTAGATCCAGGGGATGGCTACACCTTC.

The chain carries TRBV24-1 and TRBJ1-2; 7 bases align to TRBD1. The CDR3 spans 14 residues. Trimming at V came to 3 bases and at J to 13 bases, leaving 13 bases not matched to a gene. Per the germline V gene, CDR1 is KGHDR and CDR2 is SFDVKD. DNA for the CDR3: TGTGCCACCAGTGATGGGGACAGTTCTATGGGGTGCACCTTC. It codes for CATSDGDSSMGCTF.

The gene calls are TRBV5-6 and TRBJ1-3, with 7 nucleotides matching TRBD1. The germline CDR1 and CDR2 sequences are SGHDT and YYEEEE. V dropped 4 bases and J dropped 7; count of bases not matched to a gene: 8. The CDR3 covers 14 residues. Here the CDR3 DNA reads TGTGCCAGCAGCCAGGGACAGTTGATCAACACCATATATTTT. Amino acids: CASSQGQLINTIYF.

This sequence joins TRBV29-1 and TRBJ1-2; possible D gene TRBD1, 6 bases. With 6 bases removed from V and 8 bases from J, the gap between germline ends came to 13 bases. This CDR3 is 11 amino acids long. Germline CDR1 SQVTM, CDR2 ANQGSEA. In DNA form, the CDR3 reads TGCAGCGTCATGACAGGACGAGGCTACACCTTC. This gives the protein CSVMTGRGYTF.

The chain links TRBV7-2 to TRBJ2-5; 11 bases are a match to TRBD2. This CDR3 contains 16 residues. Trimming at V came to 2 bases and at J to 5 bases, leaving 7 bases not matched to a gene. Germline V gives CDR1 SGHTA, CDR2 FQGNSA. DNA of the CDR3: TGTGCCAGCAGCTTACGAGTAGCGGGGGGGAGGGAGACCCAGTACTTC. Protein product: CASSLRVAGGRETQYF.

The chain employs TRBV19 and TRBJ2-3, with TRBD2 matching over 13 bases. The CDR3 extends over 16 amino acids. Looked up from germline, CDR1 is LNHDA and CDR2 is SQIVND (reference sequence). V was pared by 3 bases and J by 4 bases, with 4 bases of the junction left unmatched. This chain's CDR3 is CASSMGLAGKADTQYF. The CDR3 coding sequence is TGTGCCAGTAGTATGGGACTAGCGGGGAAAGCAGATACGCAGTATTTT.

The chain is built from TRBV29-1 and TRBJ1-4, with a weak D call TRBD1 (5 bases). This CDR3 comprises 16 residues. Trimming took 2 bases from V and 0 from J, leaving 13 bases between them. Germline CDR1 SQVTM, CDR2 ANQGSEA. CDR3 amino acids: CSVEPFGTSTNEKLFF. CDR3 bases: TGCAGCGTTGAACCGTTTGGGACGTCAACTAATGAAAAACTGTTTTTT. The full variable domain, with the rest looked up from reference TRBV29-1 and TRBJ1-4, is SAVISQKPSRDICQRGTSLTIQCQVDSQVTMMFWYRQQPGQSLTLIATANQGSEATYESGFVIDKFPISRPNLTFSTLTVSNMSPEDSSIYLCSVEPFGTSTNEKLFFGSGTQLSVL.

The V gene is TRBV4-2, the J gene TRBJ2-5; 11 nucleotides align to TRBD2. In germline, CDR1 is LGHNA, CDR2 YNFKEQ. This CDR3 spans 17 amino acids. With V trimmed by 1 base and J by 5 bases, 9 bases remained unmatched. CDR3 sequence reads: CASSQGSSGGPPETQYF. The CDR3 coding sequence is TGTGCCAGCAGCCAAGGTTCTAGCGGGGGGCCGCCCGAGACCCAGTACTTC.

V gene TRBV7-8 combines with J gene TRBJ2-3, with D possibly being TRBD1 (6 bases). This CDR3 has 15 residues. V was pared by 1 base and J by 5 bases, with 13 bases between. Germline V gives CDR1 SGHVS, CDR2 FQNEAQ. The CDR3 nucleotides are TGTGCCAGCAGCTTAGTGGTGGGGGCGAAAGATACGCAGTATTTT. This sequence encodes CASSLVVGAKDTQYF.

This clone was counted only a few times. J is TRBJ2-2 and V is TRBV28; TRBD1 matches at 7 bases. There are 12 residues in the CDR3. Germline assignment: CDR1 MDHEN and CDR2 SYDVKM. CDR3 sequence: CASRGSTGELFF. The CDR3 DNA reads TGTGCATCCAGGGGGAGCACCGGGGAGCTGTTTTTT.

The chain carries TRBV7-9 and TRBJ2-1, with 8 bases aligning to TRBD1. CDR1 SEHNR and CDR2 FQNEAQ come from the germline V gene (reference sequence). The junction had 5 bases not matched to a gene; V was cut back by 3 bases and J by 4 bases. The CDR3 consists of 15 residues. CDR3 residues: CASSFGTGGYNEQFF. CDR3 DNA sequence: TGTGCCAGCAGCTTCGGGACAGGTGGTTACAATGAGCAGTTCTTC.

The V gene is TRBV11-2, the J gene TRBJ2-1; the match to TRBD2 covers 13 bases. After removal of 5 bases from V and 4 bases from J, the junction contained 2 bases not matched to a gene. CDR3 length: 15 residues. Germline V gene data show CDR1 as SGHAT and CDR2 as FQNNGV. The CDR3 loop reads CASSKGLAGYNEQFF. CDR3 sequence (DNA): TGTGCCAGCAGCAAGGGACTAGCGGGATACAATGAGCAGTTCTTC.

The CDR3 loop reads CASRQGGNTIYF. CDR3 nucleotides: TGTGCCAGCAGACAGGGCGGAAACACCATATATTTT. The chain carries TRBV6-5 and TRBJ1-3; TRBD1 is a possible D gene (6 bases). The V end was cut by 6 bases, the J end by 4 bases, with 7 bases between. CDR3 length: 12 residues. Per the germline V gene, CDR1 is MNHEY and CDR2 is SVGAGI.

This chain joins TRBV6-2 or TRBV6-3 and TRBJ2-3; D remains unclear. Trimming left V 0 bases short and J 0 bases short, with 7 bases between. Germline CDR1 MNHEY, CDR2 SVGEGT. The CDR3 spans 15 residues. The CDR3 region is CASSYSTASTDTQYF. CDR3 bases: TGTGCCAGCAGTTACTCGACGGCTAGCACAGATACGCAGTATTTT.

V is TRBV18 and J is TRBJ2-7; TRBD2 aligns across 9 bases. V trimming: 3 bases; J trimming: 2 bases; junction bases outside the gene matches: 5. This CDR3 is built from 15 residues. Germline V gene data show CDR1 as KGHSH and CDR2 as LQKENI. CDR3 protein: CASSPPGLATYEQYF. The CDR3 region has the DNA TGTGCCAGCTCACCTCCGGGACTAGCAACCTACGAGCAGTACTTC.

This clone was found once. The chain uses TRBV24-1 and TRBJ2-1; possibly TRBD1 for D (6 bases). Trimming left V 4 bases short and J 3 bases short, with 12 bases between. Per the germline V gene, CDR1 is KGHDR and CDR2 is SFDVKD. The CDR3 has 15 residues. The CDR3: CATSDPRQVYNEQFF. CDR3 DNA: TGTGCCACCAGTGACCCCCGACAGGTCTACAATGAGCAGTTCTTC.